The rows below give T cell receptor beta chains drawn from one sample of a study of blood T cells in healthy people across ages. TCRdb re-analysed the 5' RACE reads in MiXCR, keeping a single row per CDR3 protein. This sample has approximately 2,000,000 distinct CDR3 sequences, with roughly two fifths found just once. Sequenced: blood. All receptors come from a human donor in good health. Both conserved end residues are part of each CDR3. The D gene is left open where the match is weak. A clone size is listed for some rows: how often the clone was seen (once, few, many), or a class if it is expanded.

>.|TRBV20-1|TRBJ2-1|.
CSASLTRGPEYNEQFF
TGCAGTGCTAGCCTCACCCGAGGCCCTGAATACAATGAGCAGTTCTTC
>.|TRBV14|TRBJ2-5|.
CASSPFVGAVETQYF
TGTGCCAGCAGCCCCTTCGTGGGGGCTGTTGAGACCCAGTACTTC
>.|TRBV6-2/TRBV6-3|TRBJ1-2|.
CASAPMLPLRGYGYTF
TGTGCCAGCGCACCCATGTTACCTCTCAGAGGCTATGGCTACACCTTC
>.|TRBV20-1|TRBJ2-5|.
CSARDRLGGETQYF
TGCAGTGCTAGAGATCGATTGGGGGGAGAGACCCAGTACTTC
>.|TRBV4-1|TRBJ1-6|.
CASSQVAVSPLHF
TGCGCCAGCAGCCAAGTGGCCGTCTCACCCCTCCACTTT
>.|TRBV11-2|TRBJ1-2|.
CASSRADNYGYTF
TGTGCCAGCAGTCGGGCCGATAACTATGGCTACACCTTC
>.|TRBV18|TRBJ2-5|TRBD1
CASSPDRAAQETQYF
TGTGCCAGCTCACCCGACAGGGCGGCCCAAGAGACCCAGTACTTC
>once|TRBV4-3|TRBJ2-5|.
CASNQDHPGRRETQYF
TGCGCCAGCAACCAAGATCATCCAGGGCGCCGGGAGACCCAGTACTTC
>.|TRBV2|TRBJ2-3|.
CASRDPVDEKNADTQYF
TGTGCCAGCAGGGACCCCGTGGACGAGAAAAATGCAGATACGCAGTATTTT
>.|TRBV4-3|TRBJ2-6|.
CASSRAVRGSGANVLTF
TGCGCCAGCAGCCGGGCTGTGAGGGGCTCTGGGGCCAACGTCCTGACTTTC
>few|TRBV5-1|TRBJ2-4|TRBD1
CASSLDRGNMEQYF
TGCGCCAGCAGCTTGGACAGGGGGAATATGGAGCAGTACTTC
>.|TRBV25-1|TRBJ1-1|.
CASSDTPGRVNTEAFF
TGTGCCAGCAGTGACACTCCGGGACGGGTGAACACTGAAGCTTTCTTT
>.|TRBV20-1|TRBJ2-1|TRBD1
CSASPRTGGDPHEQDF
TGCAGTGCTAGTCCTCGGACAGGGGGCGATCCCCACGAGCAGGACTTC
>few|TRBV5-6|TRBJ1-5|.
CASSFGITDQPQHF
TGTGCCAGCAGCTTTGGGATCACTGATCAGCCCCAGCATTTT
>.|TRBV12-3/TRBV12-4|TRBJ1-6|.
CASRGPGKEPLHF
TGTGCCAGCAGGGGTCCCGGGAAGGAGCCCCTCCACTTT
>few|TRBV5-1|TRBJ1-2|.
CASSLEPGKDDGYTF
TGCGCCAGCAGCTTGGAACCAGGGAAGGATGATGGCTACACCTTC
>.|TRBV5-1|TRBJ2-7|.
CASSSSYREPYEQYF
TGCGCCAGCAGCTCGTCCTACAGGGAACCCTACGAGCAGTACTTC
>few|TRBV4-2|TRBJ1-2|.
CASSPSDSPTTYGYTF
TGTGCCAGCAGCCCCTCGGACAGCCCGACTACCTATGGCTACACCTTC
>.|TRBV29-1|TRBJ1-2|.
CSVDPGGQSDYGYTF
TGCAGCGTTGACCCCGGGGGGCAATCGGACTATGGCTACACCTTC
>few|TRBV20-1|TRBJ2-7|TRBD2
CSATGLADPYEQYF
TGCAGTGCTACTGGACTAGCGGATCCCTACGAGCAGTACTTC
>.|TRBV20-1|TRBJ2-5|TRBD1
CSAVNLRGLETQYF
TGCAGTGCCGTAAATCTCAGGGGGCTAGAGACCCAGTACTTC
>.|TRBV12-3/TRBV12-4|TRBJ2-3|.
CASSPVTDTRYF
TGTGCCAGCAGCCCTGTCACAGATACGCGGTATTTT
>.|TRBV7-2|TRBJ2-7|.
CANSLAIGIGRSSYEQYF
TGTGCCAACAGCTTGGCCATCGGAATCGGACGGAGCTCCTACGAGCAGTACTTC
>.|TRBV20-1|TRBJ1-1|.
CSAGMGGGLNTEAFF
TGCAGTGCTGGTATGGGGGGAGGGTTGAACACTGAAGCTTTCTTT